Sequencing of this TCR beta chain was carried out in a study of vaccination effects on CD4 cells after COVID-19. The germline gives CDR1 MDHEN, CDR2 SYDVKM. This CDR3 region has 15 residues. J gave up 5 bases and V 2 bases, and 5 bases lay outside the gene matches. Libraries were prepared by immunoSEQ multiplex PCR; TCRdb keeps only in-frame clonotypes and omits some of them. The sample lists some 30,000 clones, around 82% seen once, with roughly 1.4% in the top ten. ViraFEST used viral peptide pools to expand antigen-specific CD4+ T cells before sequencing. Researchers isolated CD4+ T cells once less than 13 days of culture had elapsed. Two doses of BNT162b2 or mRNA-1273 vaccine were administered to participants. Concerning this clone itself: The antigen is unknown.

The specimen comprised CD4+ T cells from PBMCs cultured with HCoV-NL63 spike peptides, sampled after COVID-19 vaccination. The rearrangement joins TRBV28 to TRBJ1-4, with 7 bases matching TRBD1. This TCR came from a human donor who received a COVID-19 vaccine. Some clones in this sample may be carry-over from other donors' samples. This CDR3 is CASSLRGTANEKLFF. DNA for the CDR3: TGTGCCAGCAGTTTAAGGGGGACAGCGAATGAAAAACTGTTTTTT.